This T cell receptor beta chain stems from a study of regulatory T cells in long-lasting Graves disease (dated by TCRdb to the early 2020s). A note on the overall study: Persistent Graves' disease was defined as persistently positive TSH receptor autoantibodies together with antithyroid drug treatment for over 5 years. The study was conducted in China and was registered as a clinical trial. Peripheral blood TCR sequencing and RNA sequencing compared persistent Graves' disease patients with newly diagnosed Graves' disease patients. In the clinical cohort, patients with persistent Graves' disease had used antithyroid drugs for an average of around ten years. A total of around 35 samples were covered by TCR sequencing, comprising approximately 13 persistent and some 20 newly diagnosed Graves' disease patients.

What the study reported, not specific to this receptor: Persistent disease showed preferential use of TRBV28, TRBJ1-2 and TRBJ2-5, whereas newly diagnosed disease favored TRBV20-1 and TRBJ2-1. Patients with persistent disease shared more public clonotypes (approximately 2,500) than newly diagnosed patients did (966). Persistent Graves' disease patients showed lower TCR Shannon entropy and fewer highly expanded clones than newly diagnosed patients, suggesting clonal expansion. Only the TCR beta chain was sequenced and analyzed. The study examined only peripheral blood because the primary lesion, thyroid tissue, could not be accessed. The authors noted that the small sample size was a limitation that may lower accuracy.

V is cut by 7 bases and J by 3 bases, and the space between the germline ends is 16 bases. The germline V gene encodes CDR1 SNHLY and CDR2 FYNNEI. The CDR3 contains 15 residues, cysteine and phenylalanine counted. Kept here is only the CDR3 DNA, which spans 45 bases and is read in frame from base 1. The library came from multiplex PCR. Sequencer: Illumina HiSeq 4000. iRepertoire HTBI primers and Arm-PCR amplification of CDR3 regions were used to construct TCR beta libraries. Before sequencing, the PCR products went through gel purification. As for the original processing: Across samples, about 64 TRBV and 14 TRBJ segments were identified and used for gene usage analysis of CDR3 amino acid clonotypes. Filtered high-quality paired reads were merged into contigs using COPE and FqMerger. BLAST was used to align contigs to the IMGT TRBV, TRBD and TRBJ reference genes, and CDR3 was defined following IMGT. Any clonotype with a frequency above 0.1% was counted as a highly expanded clone. Shannon entropy served as the measure of repertoire diversity, while the Gini coefficient captured V-J evenness. Clonotypes shared by more than one individual were considered public. TCRdb's own reprocessing of the public reads used fastp at Q25 and MiXCR and kept productive beta chains. Every entry covers one CDR3 protein and lists the most common genes and DNA from its rows. The V and J calls reflect TCRdb's pipeline rather than the authors' work. The sample yields 390,000 or so distinct CDR3 sequences; about 23% were counted once. Around 30% of the sample rests with the top ten.

Explained via the paper, the time point label denotes: persistent/refractory GD, antithyroid drugs over 5 years with positive TRAb. For both TCR sequencing and RNA sequencing, RNA was extracted from PBMCs in TRIzol. The diagnosis of Graves' disease followed American Thyroid Association guidelines. Patients were recruited from an endocrinology department in Xi'an, China. Each patient gave around 9.2 milliliters of peripheral blood, collected in an EDTA anticoagulant tube. PBMCs were isolated by Ficoll Paque Plus density gradient separation without further T cell sorting. An Agilent 2100 Bioanalyzer and agarose gel were used to check RNA quality, while a NanoDrop 2000 measured RNA concentration. This clonotype was recorded many times. What antigen it recognizes has not been identified. Base qualities are not at hand, and no much larger clone is one base apart.

The starting material was peripheral blood mononuclear cells (PBMCs), obtained when the disease was refractory, from a patient treated with antithyroid drugs. The origin of this receptor is a woman between 35 and 50 years old with Graves disease. Donor details come from another sample of the same person, matched by shared clones. The receptor chain draws on TRBV2 and TRBJ2-1; TRBD1 might be the D gene, on 5 matching bases. The CDR3 has the sequence CASKTTGFLYNEQFF. The nucleotides are TGTGCCAGCAAGACAACAGGATTCCTCTACAATGAGCAGTTCTTC.